The present entry profiles one TCR beta chain with its context. The antigen remains undetermined. The entry originates in a study of T cells after yellow fever vaccination. Notes on the study in general: Although the secondary response was weaker, it peaked faster, at day 5 versus 15.

Trimming removed 2 bases from V and 3 bases from J, with 8 bases in between. From germline, CDR1 is MNHEY and CDR2 SVGAGI. This CDR3 contains 14 residues. MiXCR was run by TCRdb on the 5' RACE reads, yielding one entry per CDR3 protein. This sample carries hundreds of thousands of distinct CDR3 sequences, roughly 3.5% of them seen once, and the ten largest clones take around a quarter. The receptor comes from a man aged 18 to 35 who received the YFV17D yellow fever vaccine. The sample here was PBMCs, taken on the day of the yellow fever booster vaccination. J is TRBJ2-1 and V is TRBV6-5, with a possible D match to TRBD1 (6 bases). CDR3: CASSYRDIYNEQFF. DNA of the CDR3: TGTGCCAGCAGTTACCGGGACATCTACAATGAGCAGTTCTTC.